The clone carrying this TCR beta chain occurred a few times. As yet, its antigen is unknown. These data originate in a study of T cells in Graves' hyperthyroidism and ophthalmopathy. Study background: Peripheral blood collection took place at initial diagnosis, before any treatment.

The study's findings and limits: Blood samples included most of the expanded thyroid clonotypes exceeding 0.001.

Template material for amplifying TCR beta CDR3 regions consisted of RNA transcripts. The HTBI set primed first-round TCR CDR3 RT-PCR. A single record per CDR3 protein comes from TCRdb applying MiXCR to the multiplex PCR reads. Among hundreds of thousands of distinct CDR3 sequences listed, approximately 15% were seen once. Source material: blood. The sequence derives from a woman in her thirties or forties with Graves' ophthalmopathy.

This CDR3 reads CASSQVLAGDGQETQYF. CDR3 coding DNA: TGCGCCAGCAGCCAAGTCCTAGCCGGGGATGGCCAAGAGACCCAGTACTTC. The chain combines TRBV4-1 with TRBJ2-5; D is possibly TRBD2 (5 bases). Trimming stripped 1 base from V and 1 base from J, with 16 bases between. The CDR3 contains 17 residues. The V gene's germline CDR1 is MGHRA and CDR2 YSYEKL.